Below, one T cell receptor (beta chain) is given with its context. The data are from a study of T cell responses to AZD1222 COVID-19 vaccine. V lost 2 bases and J lost 0, with 14 bases in between. This CDR3 has 16 residues. The germline V gene has CDR1 SNHLY and CDR2 FYNNEI. Sequencing was performed with immunoSEQ multiplex PCR; in TCRdb, only in-frame clones are kept and a portion is missing. The sample shows around 150,000 clones, about 92% of them seen only once. The rearrangement uses TRBV2 and TRBJ2-7; the D gene is possibly TRBD2 (5 bases). Material: peripheral blood, obtained 28 days after the second AZD1222 dose. The TCR originated in an adult who received the AZD1222 COVID-19 vaccine. CDR3 bases: TGTGCCAGCAGTGAACCCAGCGGCCGGAGCTCCTACGAGCAGTACTTC. It specifies CASSEPSGRSSYEQYF.